This passage covers 23 T cell receptor beta chains from one sample sequenced in a study of siplizumab effects on memory and regulatory T cells. Assay used: immunoSEQ multiplex PCR; TCRdb lists only in-frame clones, some missing. The sample records over 90,000 clones, about 94% being singletons. Sequencing input: CD4+ T cells sorted from blood. The source of these receptors is a human donor in good health.

This chain uses TRBV6-6 with TRBJ1-3; D gene ambiguous. Germline-derived CDR1 and CDR2 are MNHNY and SVGAGI (reference sequence). The CDR3 sequence is 12 residues long. V shed 5 bases and J shed 4 bases, with 6 bases lying between them. The CDR3 DNA is TGTGCCAGCAGTCTGCCCGGAAACACCATATATTTT. Translated, it gives CASSLPGNTIYF.

The V and J genes are TRBV19 and TRBJ2-5, with D uncertain. The CDR3 sequence is 14 residues long. The V gene's germline CDR1 is LNHDA and CDR2 SQIVND (reference sequence). Trimming removed 6 bases at V and 4 bases at J, with 15 bases between. The CDR3 sequence is CASSQGRNTETQYF. The CDR3 coding sequence is TGTGCCAGTAGCCAAGGACGCAACACAGAGACCCAGTACTTC.

The chain is built from TRBV19 and TRBJ1-5, with 8 bases that match TRBD1. The J segment lost 3 bases and the V segment lost 5 bases, leaving 6 bases of the junction unmatched. Germline CDR1 reads LNHDA; CDR2 reads SQIVND (reference sequence). The CDR3 sequence is 15 residues long. CDR3 DNA sequence: TGTGCCAGTAGTCCCCTGGACAGGGACAATCAGCCCCAGCATTTT. This translates into CASSPLDRDNQPQHF. Full variable domain (remainder filled in from reference TRBV19 and TRBJ1-5): DGGITQSPKYLFRKEGQNVTLSCEQNLNHDAMYWYRQDPGQGLRLIYYSQIVNDFQKGDIAEGYSVSREKKESFPLTVTSAQKNPTAFYLCASSPLDRDNQPQHFGDGTRLSIL.

The chain uses TRBV25-1 and TRBJ2-1; D gene unclear. Germline V gene lookup returns CDR1 MGHDK and CDR2 SYGVNS. The CDR3 length is 13 residues. Trimming removed 3 bases at V and 8 bases at J, with 11 bases between. For the CDR3, the DNA is TGTGCCAGCAGTGATAACCTTTTCTATGAGCAGTTCTTC. Translated: CASSDNLFYEQFF.

This clone was picked up a small number of times. CDR3 loop: CASSDGREALGTDTQYF. The DNA for the CDR3 is TGCGCCAGCAGTGACGGGCGGGAGGCCCTTGGCACAGATACGCAGTATTTT. The chain is built from TRBV10-1 and TRBJ2-3, with 8 bases that match TRBD2. The germline V gene has CDR1 WNHNN and CDR2 SYGVQD (reference sequence). V shed 3 bases, J shed 1 base, and the junction held 9 bases outside the gene matches. The length of the CDR3 is 17 residues.

This chain links TRBV7-3 with TRBJ2-6; the D gene could be TRBD1 or TRBD2 (5 bases each). Per germline, CDR1 SGHTA and CDR2 FQGTGA. The V gene lost 2 bases and the J gene lost 2 bases, with 10 bases spanning the gap. The CDR3 covers 16 residues. CDR3 amino acids: CASSLSRGAGANVLTF. CDR3 nucleotides: TGTGCCAGCAGCTTATCACGGGGCGCTGGGGCCAACGTCCTGACTTTC.

J is TRBJ2-4 and V is TRBV14; 8 bases are shared with TRBD2. V shed 9 bases and J 9 bases; nucleotides not matched to a gene: 7. Looked up from germline, CDR1 is SGHDN and CDR2 is FVKESK. This CDR3 has 12 residues. CDR3: CASNPGGAIQYF. The CDR3 nucleotides read TGTGCCAGTAACCCCGGGGGGGCCATTCAGTACTTC.

This chain joins TRBV28 and TRBJ1-5; TRBD1 agrees at 7 bases. V lost 5 bases to trimming and J lost 1 base; unmatched junction nucleotides: 5. There are 15 residues in the CDR3. Germline CDR1 MDHEN, CDR2 SYDVKM. As DNA, the CDR3 is TGTGCCAGCAGTAGATCAGGGGGAAGCAATCAGCCCCAGCATTTT. Translated, it gives CASSRSGGSNQPQHF.

This sequence joins TRBV27 and TRBJ1-1; D unclear. Germline loops: CDR1 MNHEY, CDR2 SMNVEV (reference sequence). The V gene lost 4 bases and the J gene lost 1 base, with 7 bases spanning the gap. This CDR3 spans 13 amino acids. CDR3 protein: CASSYSGNTEAFF. CDR3 coding DNA: TGTGCCAGCAGTTATTCAGGGAACACTGAAGCTTTCTTT.

The chain is built from TRBV6-5 and TRBJ2-7, with D possibly TRBD2 on 6 matching bases. The V gene lost 5 bases and the J gene lost 7 bases, with 15 bases spanning the gap. Germline V gene sequence: CDR1 MNHEY, CDR2 SVGAGI. The CDR3 loop spans 13 amino acids. CDR3 loop: CASSQGLLGEQYF. The CDR3 DNA reads as TGTGCCAGCAGTCAGGGACTTCTCGGGGAGCAGTACTTC.

The CDR3 loop reads CASSPEIQETQYF. CDR3 coding DNA: TGTGCCAGCTCACCAGAAATCCAAGAGACCCAGTACTTC. The chain recombines TRBV18 with TRBJ2-5; D is ambiguous. CDR1 and CDR2 from the germline V gene are KGHSH and LQKENI. Trimming removed 2 bases at V and 1 base at J, with 5 bases between. The CDR3 consists of 13 residues. The entire variable domain, with the rest obtained from reference TRBV18 and TRBJ2-5, is as follows: NAGVMQNPRHLVRRRGQEARLRCSPMKGHSHVYWYRQLPEEGLKFMVYLQKENIIDESGMPKERFSAEFPKEGPSILRIQQVVRGDSAAYFCASSPEIQETQYFGPGTRLLVL.

The chain joins TRBV7-9 to TRBJ2-7; 11 bases match TRBD1. J was trimmed by 2 bases and V by 3 bases; bases with no gene match: 3. The germline CDR1 and CDR2 sequences are SEHNR and FQNEAQ (reference sequence). The CDR3 is 15 residues long. The CDR3 loop reads CASSLGQGVTYEQYF. CDR3 sequence (DNA): TGTGCCAGCAGCTTGGGACAGGGGGTGACCTACGAGCAGTACTTC.

The rearrangement uses TRBV5-4 and TRBJ2-6, with 7 bases that match TRBD1. V lost 0 bases and J lost 8; bases outside the gene matches: 8. The CDR3 sequence is 16 residues long. Germline lookup yields CDR1 SGHNT and CDR2 YYREEE (reference sequence). The CDR3 DNA follows: TGTGCCAGCAGCTTGGTAGGGGGCGTTACTACCAACGTCCTGACTTTC. Residues: CASSLVGGVTTNVLTF.

This clone has only one observation. The rearrangement joins TRBV6-6 to TRBJ2-7; the match to TRBD1 covers 8 bases. V lost 6 bases and J lost 0; bases outside the gene matches: 4. CDR1 is MNHNY, CDR2 SVGAGI, per germline (reference sequence). The CDR3 extends over 14 amino acids. The CDR3 protein is CASRNRGSSYEQYF. In DNA, the CDR3 is TGTGCCAGCAGAAACAGGGGGAGCTCCTACGAGCAGTACTTC.

The chain is built from TRBV5-1 and TRBJ2-5; D might be TRBD2 (6 bases). The germline V gene has CDR1 SGHRS and CDR2 YFSETQ. The CDR3 consists of 13 residues. Trimming shortened V by 2 bases and J by 5 bases, and 10 bases separated the two germline ends. The CDR3 loop is CASSFSGEETQYF. CDR3 coding DNA: TGCGCCAGCAGCTTTTCGGGGGAGGAGACCCAGTACTTC.

The CDR3 sequence is CASSLTSGSGPTNEQFF. DNA for the CDR3: TGTGCCAGCAGCCTAACGAGCGGGAGCGGACCTACCAATGAGCAGTTCTTC. This rearrangement joins TRBV5-6 to TRBJ2-1; 8 nucleotides align to TRBD2. Germline assignment: CDR1 SGHDT and CDR2 YYEEEE. After removal of 4 bases from V and 6 bases from J, the junction contained 15 bases not matched to a gene. The CDR3 contains 17 residues.

This clone was counted only a few times. The rearrangement links TRBV21-1 to TRBJ1-5. TRBV21-1 is designated a pseudogene. The length of the CDR3 is 9 residues. CDR3 DNA sequence: TGTGCCAGCGGTCAGCCCCAGCATTTT. Amino acid sequence: CASGQPQHF.

This chain uses TRBV28 with TRBJ1-5; D possibly corresponds to TRBD1 (6 bases). This CDR3 spans 14 amino acids. Trimming removed 7 bases at V and 0 bases at J, with 10 bases between. Germline V gives CDR1 MDHEN, CDR2 SYDVKM. CDR3: CASTRGLSNQPQHF. In nucleotides, the CDR3 is TGTGCCAGCACCAGGGGTCTTAGCAATCAGCCCCAGCATTTT.

The V and J genes are TRBV30 and TRBJ2-1, with D perhaps TRBD2 (6 bases). V was shortened by 0 bases and J by 3 bases, with 15 bases between the two germline ends. The CDR3 contains 16 residues. From germline, CDR1 is GTSNPN and CDR2 SVGIG (reference sequence). In nucleotides, the CDR3 is TGTGCCTGGAGTGTATTGCCTGGCGGGATCTACAATGAGCAGTTCTTC. Its translation: CAWSVLPGGIYNEQFF.

The rearrangement joins TRBV7-2 to TRBJ2-1; 7 nucleotides agree with TRBD2. The CDR3 covers 15 residues. CDR1 and CDR2 from the germline V gene are SGHTA and FQGNSA. Trimming removed 10 bases from V and 4 bases from J; junction bases left unmatched: 13. In DNA, the CDR3 is TGTGCCACCACAATTTCCGGGACTACTTACAATGAGCAGTTCTTC. It encodes CATTISGTTYNEQFF.

The chain employs TRBV2 and TRBJ2-7, with D hard to call. The CDR3 has 11 residues. Trimming removed 8 bases from V and 4 bases from J, with 9 bases in between. CDR1 is SNHLY, CDR2 FYNNEI, per germline. The CDR3 coding sequence is TGTGCCAGCCTACTAAGGTACGAGCAGTACTTC. Its protein is CASLLRYEQYF. Supplemented by reference TRBV2 and TRBJ2-7, the full variable domain reads EPEVTQTPSHQVTQMGQEVILRCVPISNHLYFYWYRQILGQKVEFLVSFYNNEISEKSEIFDDQFSVERPDGSNFTLKIRSTKLEDSAMYFCASLLRYEQYFGPGTRLTVT.

This chain connects TRBV9 to TRBJ2-1; 9 bases are shared with TRBD2. CDR1 and CDR2 from the germline V gene are SGDLS and YYNGEE. This CDR3 contains 14 residues. V lost 0 bases and J lost 8; bases outside the gene matches: 3. The CDR3 sequence is CASSVGAGGHEQFF. The DNA of the CDR3 is TGTGCCAGCAGCGTAGGGGCGGGAGGGCATGAGCAGTTCTTC.

The chain employs TRBV7-2 and TRBJ2-7; 14 bases map to TRBD2. The CDR3 length is 13 residues. Germline assignment: CDR1 SGHTA and CDR2 FQGNSA. V shed 5 bases and J 9 bases; nucleotides not matched to a gene: 3. CDR3 amino acids: CASSDGTSGRQYF. In nucleotides, the CDR3 is TGTGCCAGCAGCGACGGGACTAGCGGGAGGCAGTACTTC.